The 16 T cell receptor beta chains reported below all come from one sample, sequenced in a study of long-term antiretroviral therapy in people with HIV. Researchers ran immunoSEQ v3.0 at survey level. Only in-frame clones appear in the TCRdb table, and some are missing; sequencing was by immunoSEQ multiplex PCR. The profile shows around 28,000 clones, 70% to 90% of them singletons. The sample was unsorted PBMCs, taken 1.8 years after starting antiretroviral therapy. These TCRs come from a woman younger than 30 with HIV.

CDR3 nucleotide sequence: TGTGCCAGCAGCTTACGGTTGAACACTGAAGCTTTCTTT. Its protein product is CASSLRLNTEAFF. The V call is TRBV11-3, the J call TRBJ1-1; no clear D. Trimming removed 2 bases from V and 0 bases from J, with 4 bases in between. This CDR3 has 13 residues. The germline gives CDR1 SGHNT, CDR2 YENEEA.

The V and J genes are TRBV9 and TRBJ2-5; TRBD1 matches at 8 bases. Looked up from germline, CDR1 is SGDLS and CDR2 is YYNGEE. The CDR3 is 13 amino acids. V lost 3 bases to trimming and J lost 7 bases; unmatched junction nucleotides: 5. CDR3 coding DNA: TGTGCCAGCAGCGCAGGGGGCGAGGGGACCCAGTACTTC. It yields the protein CASSAGGEGTQYF.

The chain has TRBV28 and TRBJ2-7, with unresolved D. The V end was cut by 5 bases, the J end by 4 bases, with 39 bases between. The CDR3 sequence is 22 residues long. Per germline, CDR1 MDHEN and CDR2 SYDVKM. CDR3 sequence (DNA): TGTGCCAGCAGTCTACCCACCTACCGGGCCCCCGCAGACCGGGCCTCCCCTTACGAGCAGTACTTC. It is translated as CASSLPTYRAPADRASPYEQYF. The full variable domain, with the rest looked up from reference TRBV28 and TRBJ2-7, is DVKVTQSSRYLVKRTGEKVFLECVQDMDHENMFWYRQDPGLGLRLIYFSYDVKMKEKGDIPEGYSVSREKKERFSLILESASTNQTSMYLCASSLPTYRAPADRASPYEQYFGPGTRLTVT.

CDR3 in DNA: TGTGCCAGCTCCCCCGGACAGCAGGGGATCGGGGAGCTGTTTTTT. Amino acid sequence: CASSPGQQGIGELFF. V gene TRBV18 combines with J gene TRBJ2-2; TRBD1 might be the D (6 bases). The germline V and J ends were trimmed by 6 bases and 7 bases, with 18 bases remaining between them. The CDR3 runs to 15 residues. Germline V gene lookup returns CDR1 KGHSH and CDR2 LQKENI. The full variable domain, rest sourced from reference TRBV18 and TRBJ2-2, is NAGVMQNPRHLVRRRGQEARLRCSPMKGHSHVYWYRQLPEEGLKFMVYLQKENIIDESGMPKERFSAEFPKEGPSILRIQQVVRGDSAAYFCASSPGQQGIGELFFGEGSRLTVL.

This rearrangement joins TRBV7-3 to TRBJ2-2, with 14 bases identical to TRBD2. The CDR3 extends over 16 amino acids. Per germline, CDR1 SGHTA and CDR2 FQGTGA. J lost 4 bases, V lost 2 bases, and 0 bases had no gene match. The chain's CDR3 is CASSLGLAGGTGELFF. Here the CDR3 DNA reads TGTGCCAGCAGCTTAGGACTAGCGGGAGGCACCGGGGAGCTGTTTTTT.

The CDR3 DNA reads as TGTGCCAGCTCACCACGGGGCCCTCCCGGCACCGGGGAGCTGTTTTTT. Translation: CASSPRGPPGTGELFF. V is TRBV18 and J is TRBJ2-2; perhaps TRBD1 as D (5 bases). V lost 1 base, J lost 4 bases, and 13 bases lay in between. CDR1 and CDR2 from the germline V gene are KGHSH and LQKENI. This CDR3 region has 16 residues.

The CDR3: CATAGLAENEQFF. CDR3 sequence (DNA): TGTGCCACGGCGGGACTAGCGGAAAATGAGCAGTTCTTC. This rearrangement joins TRBV15 to TRBJ2-1; 11 nucleotides align to TRBD2. Germline V gene sequence: CDR1 LNHNV, CDR2 YYDKDF (reference sequence). Trimming cost V 9 bases and J 7 bases; bases outside gene matches: 5. This CDR3 has 13 residues. The variable domain in full, completed from reference TRBV15 and TRBJ2-1, reads DAMVIQNPRYQVTQFGKPVTLSCSQTLNHNVMYWYQQKSSQAPKLLFHYYDKDFNNEADTPDNFQSRRPNTSFCFLDIRSPGLGDTAMYLCATAGLAENEQFFGPGTRLTVL.

This rearrangement joins TRBV5-1 to TRBJ1-2; 7 bases are shared with TRBD1. Germline V gene data show CDR1 as SGHRS and CDR2 as YFSETQ. V trimming: 3 bases; J trimming: 3 bases; junction bases outside the gene matches: 8. The CDR3 contains 15 residues. DNA for the CDR3: TGCGCCAGCAGCTCGGGACAGCCGAGCCACTATGGCTACACCTTC. As protein: CASSSGQPSHYGYTF.

V and J are TRBV18 and TRBJ1-5; tentatively, D is TRBD1 (6 bases). Germline CDR1 KGHSH, CDR2 LQKENI. Trimming pared 2 bases from V and 1 base from J, leaving 12 bases between. This CDR3 is 16 amino acids long. The CDR3 coding sequence is TGTGCCAGCTCACCAAGGAGACAGGTGAGCAATCAGCCCCAGCATTTT. The encoded protein is CASSPRRQVSNQPQHF. Full variable domain (outside the CDR3, taken from reference TRBV18 and TRBJ1-5): NAGVMQNPRHLVRRRGQEARLRCSPMKGHSHVYWYRQLPEEGLKFMVYLQKENIIDESGMPKERFSAEFPKEGPSILRIQQVVRGDSAAYFCASSPRRQVSNQPQHFGDGTRLSIL.

CDR3 in amino acids: CASSRPTGGDTGELFF. In nucleotides, the CDR3 is TGTGCCAGCAGCCGTCCGACAGGGGGGGACACCGGGGAGCTGTTTTTT. The chain couples TRBV5-4 to TRBJ2-2; 9 bases are shared with TRBD1. This CDR3 spans 16 amino acids. The V gene end was trimmed by 4 bases and the J gene end by 3 bases; junction bases not matched to a gene: 7. Germline V gene sequence: CDR1 SGHNT, CDR2 YYREEE (reference sequence).

The count of this clone is one. This chain links TRBV6-1 with TRBJ2-3, with D possibly called TRBD1 or TRBD2 (5 bases each). V shed 7 bases and J shed 4 bases, with 12 bases lying between them. This CDR3 is built from 13 residues. The germline V gene has CDR1 MNHNS and CDR2 SASEGT. The CDR3 DNA follows: TGTGCCAGCATAGGGACGGGGCCAGATACGCAGTATTTT. Protein: CASIGTGPDTQYF.

The CDR3 loop reads CASSPTGQGAETQYF. CDR3 nucleotide sequence: TGCGCCAGCAGCCCGACGGGACAGGGGGCCGAGACCCAGTACTTC. The chain links TRBV5-1 to TRBJ2-5; 12 bases fit TRBD1. J was trimmed by 5 bases and V by 4 bases; bases with no gene match: 6. Germline values: CDR1 SGHRS, CDR2 YFSETQ. The CDR3 has 15 amino acids.

The rearrangement links TRBV19 to TRBJ1-5, with 9 bases fitting TRBD1. After removal of 6 bases from V and 6 bases from J, the junction contained 9 bases not matched to a gene. The CDR3 is made up of 15 amino acids. Germline V gene lookup returns CDR1 LNHDA and CDR2 SQIVND (reference sequence). The CDR3 DNA is TGTGCCAGTAGGCTCGGGACAGGGAGGGGTCAGCCCCAGCATTTT. As protein: CASRLGTGRGQPQHF. Complete variable domain (other parts from reference TRBV19 and TRBJ1-5): DGGITQSPKYLFRKEGQNVTLSCEQNLNHDAMYWYRQDPGQGLRLIYYSQIVNDFQKGDIAEGYSVSREKKESFPLTVTSAQKNPTAFYLCASRLGTGRGQPQHFGDGTRLSIL.

This chain links TRBV7-3 with TRBJ2-1; 10 nucleotides match TRBD1. This CDR3 region has 13 residues. Germline V gene lookup returns CDR1 SGHTA and CDR2 FQGTGA. V was pared by 5 bases and J by 11 bases, with 6 bases of the junction left unmatched. CDR3 residues: CASSGDRGSQQFF. Here the CDR3 DNA reads TGTGCCAGCAGCGGGGACAGGGGCTCTCAGCAGTTCTTC.

The chain recombines TRBV27 with TRBJ1-5; 8 bases map to TRBD1. Trimming cost V 6 bases and J 4 bases; bases outside gene matches: 8. CDR1 is MNHEY, CDR2 SMNVEV, per germline (reference sequence). The CDR3 covers 15 residues. CDR3 residues: CASSGIQGGNQPQHF. The CDR3 coding sequence is TGTGCCAGCAGCGGAATACAGGGGGGAAATCAGCCCCAGCATTTT.

The rearrangement uses TRBV29-1 and TRBJ1-1, with D tentatively TRBD1 (5 bases). The length of the CDR3 is 13 residues. V lost 6 bases and J 4 bases, leaving 15 bases between the germline ends. The germline V gene encodes CDR1 SQVTM and CDR2 ANQGSEA. The chain's CDR3 is CSVRPGTFTEAFF. CDR3 nucleotide sequence: TGCAGCGTGAGGCCGGGGACCTTCACTGAAGCTTTCTTT. The variable domain in full, completed from reference TRBV29-1 and TRBJ1-1, reads SAVISQKPSRDICQRGTSLTIQCQVDSQVTMMFWYRQQPGQSLTLIATANQGSEATYESGFVIDKFPISRPNLTFSTLTVSNMSPEDSSIYLCSVRPGTFTEAFFGQGTRLTVV.